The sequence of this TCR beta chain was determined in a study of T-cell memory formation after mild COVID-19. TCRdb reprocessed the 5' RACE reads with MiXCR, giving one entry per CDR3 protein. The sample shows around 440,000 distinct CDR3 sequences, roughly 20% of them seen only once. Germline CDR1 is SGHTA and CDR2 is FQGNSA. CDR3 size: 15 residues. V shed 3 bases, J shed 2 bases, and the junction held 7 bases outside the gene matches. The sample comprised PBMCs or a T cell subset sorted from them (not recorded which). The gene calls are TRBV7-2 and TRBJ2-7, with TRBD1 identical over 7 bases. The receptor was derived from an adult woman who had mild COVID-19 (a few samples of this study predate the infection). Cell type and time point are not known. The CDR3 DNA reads TGTGCCAGCAGCTTTCTGGACAGGAAGACCTACGAGCAGTACTTC. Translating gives CASSFLDRKTYEQYF.